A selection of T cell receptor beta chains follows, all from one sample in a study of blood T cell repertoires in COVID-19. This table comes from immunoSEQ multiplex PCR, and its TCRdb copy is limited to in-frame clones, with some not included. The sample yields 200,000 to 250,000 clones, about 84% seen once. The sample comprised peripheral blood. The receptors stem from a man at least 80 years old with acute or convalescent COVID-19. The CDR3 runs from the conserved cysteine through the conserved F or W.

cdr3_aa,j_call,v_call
CASSSLWTGGAGNTEAFF,TRBJ1-1,TRBV6-2/TRBV6-3
CASRFPLRGHYGYTF,TRBJ1-2,TRBV12-2
CASRPGQGKGYEQYF,TRBJ2-7,TRBV28
CASSVSQGALGYTF,TRBJ1-2,TRBV5-5
CASSQEQGRHEQYF,TRBJ2-7,TRBV6-4
CASSLGQGSSYNSPLHF,TRBJ1-6,TRBV27
CASSREGAASSYNEQFF,TRBJ2-1,TRBV4-1
CASSAGLAGYNEQFF,TRBJ2-1,TRBV11-2
CASSKLDRANEQFF,TRBJ2-1,TRBV19
CASTGTSGVPSYNEQFF,TRBJ2-1,TRBV19
CASSLVAGYTDTQYF,TRBJ2-3,TRBV7-2
CASSPSLANLNQPQHF,TRBJ1-5,TRBV4-1
CASSPGTLNTEAFF,TRBJ1-1,TRBV28
CASSLTSGSWDIQYF,TRBJ2-4,TRBV27
CASSFPGLGNQPQHF,TRBJ1-5,TRBV7-9
CATHRPGLAGAGELFF,TRBJ2-2,TRBV5-1
CASSPEGSYGYTF,TRBJ1-2,TRBV5-1
CATSDFGDRGPYGYTF,TRBJ1-2,TRBV24-1
CASSPTNVLTF,TRBJ2-6,TRBV12-3/TRBV12-4
CAIRAGTGQGAEAFF,TRBJ1-1,TRBV10-3
CASSLASNQPQHF,TRBJ1-5,TRBV11-2
CASGSPGSQETQYF,TRBJ2-5,TRBV6-5
CASSLPPEEATNEKLFF,TRBJ1-4,TRBV28
CASRTGGVWGTEAFF,TRBJ1-1,TRBV7-2
CASSSAGGRTDTQYF,TRBJ2-3,TRBV7-2
CASSFALAGLNEQFF,TRBJ2-1,TRBV11-2
CAREDDREFFGAGELFF,TRBJ2-2,TRBV6-7
CASSSGRETDTQYF,TRBJ2-3,TRBV6-5
CASSPGGGTEAFF,TRBJ1-1,TRBV6-6
CASSNQGARGEKLFF,TRBJ1-4,TRBV7-2
CASSFGGSGNTEAFF,TRBJ1-1,TRBV7-9
CASSQTGTGNEKLFF,TRBJ1-4,TRBV4-1
CATASEGFNYGYTF,TRBJ1-2,TRBV18
CASSLNPTGEAFF,TRBJ1-1,TRBV7-3
CASSEGTLNTGELFF,TRBJ2-2,TRBV10-1
CASRAGQFDNEQFF,TRBJ2-1,TRBV7-2
CASSFGLLAGPNTGELFF,TRBJ2-2,TRBV5-1
CASSITGQTREQYF,TRBJ2-7,TRBV7-6
CASSLNPIGENIQYF,TRBJ2-4,TRBV5-1
CATSEGAGNTEAFF,TRBJ1-1,TRBV24-1
CASSWTANTGELFF,TRBJ2-2,TRBV6-1
CASSLQQDRELGGYTF,TRBJ1-2,TRBV5-1
CASSPGPSIPGTGGLQETQYF,TRBJ2-5,TRBV5-1
CASSPSSGDQPQHF,TRBJ1-5,TRBV3-1/TRBV3-2
CASSSTRGTEQYF,TRBJ2-7,TRBV27
CSITRDSYGYTF,TRBJ1-2,TRBV29-1
CASSLSISQDEQYF,TRBJ2-7,TRBV7-9
CASSLSGGLKIYEQYF,TRBJ2-7,TRBV5-1
CASSLGQGNIQYF,TRBJ2-4,TRBV28
CAISDGQGIGEKLFF,TRBJ1-4,TRBV10-3
CAISEGTGMRTEAFF,TRBJ1-1,TRBV10-3
CATQTGSRGQPQHF,TRBJ1-5,TRBV10-3
CASSRGQGEMSSYNSPLHF,TRBJ1-6,TRBV18
CASSLSGIGSNEQFF,TRBJ2-1,TRBV28